The entry below gives a single T cell receptor (beta chain) sequence along with its context. Germline loops: CDR1 SNHLY, CDR2 FYNNEI. The CDR3 totals 18 residues. Unmatched junction bases numbered 14, after V lost 5 bases and J lost 2 bases. Carrying unique molecular identifiers, the cDNA also gained a universal primer site through template switching. A single record per CDR3 protein comes from TCRdb applying MiXCR to the 5' RACE reads. This table has about 530,000 distinct CDR3 sequences, approximately 14% appearing once. This entry comes from a study of identical twins. The sample was also linked to a second study, of yellow fever vaccine responses in identical twins.

The source material was CD4+ T cells sorted from blood. The TCR was taken from a woman aged 18-29 years in good health. The chain has TRBV2 and TRBJ2-1; 8 bases agree with TRBD2. CDR3 nucleotides: TGTGCCAGCAGTCGGGGGTATAGCGGGATAAACGCCTACAATGAGCAGTTCTTC. It yields the protein CASSRGYSGINAYNEQFF.